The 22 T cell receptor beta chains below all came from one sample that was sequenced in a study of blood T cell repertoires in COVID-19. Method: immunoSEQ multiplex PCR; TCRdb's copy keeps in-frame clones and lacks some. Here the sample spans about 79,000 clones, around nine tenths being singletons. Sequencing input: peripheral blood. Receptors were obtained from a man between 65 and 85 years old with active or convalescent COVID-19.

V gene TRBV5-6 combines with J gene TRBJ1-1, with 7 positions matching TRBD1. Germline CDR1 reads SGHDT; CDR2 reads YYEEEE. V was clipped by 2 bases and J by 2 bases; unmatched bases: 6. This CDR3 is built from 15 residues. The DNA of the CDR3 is TGTGCCAGCAGCTTCGTCGGGACAGTCAACACTGAAGCTTTCTTT. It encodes CASSFVGTVNTEAFF. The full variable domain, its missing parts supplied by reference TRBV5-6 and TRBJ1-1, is DAGVTQSPTHLIKTRGQQVTLRCSPKSGHDTVSWYQQALGQGPQFIFQYYEEEERQRGNFPDRFSGHQFPNYSSELNVNALLLGDSALYLCASSFVGTVNTEAFFGQGTRLTVV.

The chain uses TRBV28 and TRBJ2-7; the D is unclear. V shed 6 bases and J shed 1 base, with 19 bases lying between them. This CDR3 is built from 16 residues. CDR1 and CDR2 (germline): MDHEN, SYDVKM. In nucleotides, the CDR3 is TGTGCCAGCAGCACCCCAGCCAGGCTACAGTCCTACGAGCAGTACTTC. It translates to CASSTPARLQSYEQYF.

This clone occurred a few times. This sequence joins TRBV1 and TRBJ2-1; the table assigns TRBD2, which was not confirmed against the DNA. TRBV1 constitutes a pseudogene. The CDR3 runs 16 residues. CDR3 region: CTSSQCSLAGLNEQFF. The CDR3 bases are TGCACCAGCAGCCAATGCTCGCTAGCGGGACTCAATGAGCAGTTCTTC.

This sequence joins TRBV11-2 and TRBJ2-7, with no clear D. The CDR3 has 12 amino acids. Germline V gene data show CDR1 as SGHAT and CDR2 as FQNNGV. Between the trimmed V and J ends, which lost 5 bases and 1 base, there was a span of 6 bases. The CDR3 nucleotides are TGTGCCAGCAGCCCCCCATCCTACGAGCAGTACTTC. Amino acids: CASSPPSYEQYF.

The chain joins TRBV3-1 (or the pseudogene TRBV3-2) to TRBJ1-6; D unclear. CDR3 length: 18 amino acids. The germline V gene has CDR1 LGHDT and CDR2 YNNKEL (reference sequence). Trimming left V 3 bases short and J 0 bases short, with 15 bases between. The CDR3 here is CASSHQRGGSSYNSPLHF. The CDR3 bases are TGTGCCAGCAGCCACCAACGGGGAGGTAGCTCCTATAATTCACCCCTCCACTTT.

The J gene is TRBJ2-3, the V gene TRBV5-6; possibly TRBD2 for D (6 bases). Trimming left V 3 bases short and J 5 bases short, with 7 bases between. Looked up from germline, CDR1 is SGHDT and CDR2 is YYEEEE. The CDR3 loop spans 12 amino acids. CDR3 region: CASSWGEDTQYF. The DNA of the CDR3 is TGTGCCAGCAGCTGGGGGGAAGATACGCAGTATTTT. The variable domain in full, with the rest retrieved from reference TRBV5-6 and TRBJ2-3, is DAGVTQSPTHLIKTRGQQVTLRCSPKSGHDTVSWYQQALGQGPQFIFQYYEEEERQRGNFPDRFSGHQFPNYSSELNVNALLLGDSALYLCASSWGEDTQYFGPGTRLTVL.

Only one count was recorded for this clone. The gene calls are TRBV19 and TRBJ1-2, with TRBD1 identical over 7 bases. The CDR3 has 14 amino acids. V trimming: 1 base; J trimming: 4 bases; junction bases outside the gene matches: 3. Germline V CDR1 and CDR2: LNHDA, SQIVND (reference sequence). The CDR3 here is CASSIVDRLYGYTF. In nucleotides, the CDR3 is TGTGCCAGTAGTATAGTGGACAGGCTCTATGGCTACACCTTC.

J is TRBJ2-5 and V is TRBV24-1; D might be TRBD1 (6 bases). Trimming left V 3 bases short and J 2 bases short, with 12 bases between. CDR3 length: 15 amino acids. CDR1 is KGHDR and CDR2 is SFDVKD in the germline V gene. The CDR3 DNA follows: TGTGCCACCAGTGATCCCCGAAGGGGGCAAGAGACCCAGTACTTC. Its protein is CATSDPRRGQETQYF.

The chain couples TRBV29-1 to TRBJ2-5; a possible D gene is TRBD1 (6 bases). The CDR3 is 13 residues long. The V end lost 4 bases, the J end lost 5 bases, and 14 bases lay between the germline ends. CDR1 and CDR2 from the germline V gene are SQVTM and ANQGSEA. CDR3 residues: CSVVQGSPETQYF. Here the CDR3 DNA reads TGCAGCGTTGTACAGGGTTCCCCGGAGACCCAGTACTTC.

CDR3 residues: CASSLGVTSGSLPDTQYF. The CDR3 DNA is TGCGCCAGCAGCTTGGGGGTTACTAGCGGGAGCTTACCAGATACGCAGTATTTT. V usage is TRBV5-1 and J usage is TRBJ2-3, with TRBD2 identical over 11 bases. With 0 bases clipped from V and 4 bases from J, the junction kept 10 bases outside the gene matches. Germline lookup yields CDR1 SGHRS and CDR2 YFSETQ. This CDR3 contains 18 residues.

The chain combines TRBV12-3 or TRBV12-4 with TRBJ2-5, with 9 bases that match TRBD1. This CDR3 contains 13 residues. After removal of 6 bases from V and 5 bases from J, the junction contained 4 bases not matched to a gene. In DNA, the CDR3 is TGTGCCAGCAGGAGGACAGGGGTGGAGACCCAGTACTTC. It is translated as CASRRTGVETQYF.

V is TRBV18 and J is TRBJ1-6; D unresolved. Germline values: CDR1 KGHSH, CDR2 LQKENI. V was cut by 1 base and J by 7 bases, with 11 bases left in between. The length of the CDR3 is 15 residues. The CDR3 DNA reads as TGTGCCAGCTCACCACAATACAGTCCGAATTCACCCCTCCACTTT. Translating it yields CASSPQYSPNSPLHF.

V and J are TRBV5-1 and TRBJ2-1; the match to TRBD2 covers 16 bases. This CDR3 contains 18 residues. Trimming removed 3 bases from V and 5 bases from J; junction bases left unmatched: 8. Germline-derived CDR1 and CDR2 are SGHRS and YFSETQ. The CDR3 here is CASSSGLAGGPFHNEQFF. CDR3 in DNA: TGCGCCAGCAGCTCGGGACTAGCGGGAGGGCCGTTCCACAATGAGCAGTTCTTC.

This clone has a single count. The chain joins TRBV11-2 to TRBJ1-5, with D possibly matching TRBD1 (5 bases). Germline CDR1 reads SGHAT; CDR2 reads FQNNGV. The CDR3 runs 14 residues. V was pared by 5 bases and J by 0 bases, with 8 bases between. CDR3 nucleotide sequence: TGTGCCAGCAGCCAGGACATTAGCAATCAGCCCCAGCATTTT. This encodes CASSQDISNQPQHF.

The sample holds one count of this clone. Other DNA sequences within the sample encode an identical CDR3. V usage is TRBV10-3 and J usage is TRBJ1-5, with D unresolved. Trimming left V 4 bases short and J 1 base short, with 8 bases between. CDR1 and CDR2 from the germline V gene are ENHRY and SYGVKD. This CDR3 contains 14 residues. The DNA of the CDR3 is TGTGCCATCAGTGCAGGCGACAGCAATCAGCCCCAGCATTTT. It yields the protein CAISAGDSNQPQHF.

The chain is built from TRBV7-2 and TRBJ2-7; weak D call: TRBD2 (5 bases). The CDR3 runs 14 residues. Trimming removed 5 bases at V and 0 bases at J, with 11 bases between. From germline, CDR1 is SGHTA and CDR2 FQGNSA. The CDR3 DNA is TGTGCCAGCAGCAGGCCGGGGAGCTCCTACGAGCAGTACTTC. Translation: CASSRPGSSYEQYF.

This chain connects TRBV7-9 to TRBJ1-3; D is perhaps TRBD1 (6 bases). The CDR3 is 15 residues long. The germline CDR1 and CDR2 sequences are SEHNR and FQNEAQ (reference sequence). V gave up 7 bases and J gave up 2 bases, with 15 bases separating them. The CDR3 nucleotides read TGTGCCAGCAACTACTATCAGGGGACTGGAAACACCATATATTTT. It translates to CASNYYQGTGNTIYF.

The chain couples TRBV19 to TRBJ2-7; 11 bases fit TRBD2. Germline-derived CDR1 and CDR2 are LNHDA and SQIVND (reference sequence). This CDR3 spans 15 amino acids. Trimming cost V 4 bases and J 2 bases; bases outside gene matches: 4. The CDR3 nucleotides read TGTGCCAGTAGTAACATAGCGGGAGGGCCCTACGAGCAGTACTTC. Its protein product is CASSNIAGGPYEQYF.

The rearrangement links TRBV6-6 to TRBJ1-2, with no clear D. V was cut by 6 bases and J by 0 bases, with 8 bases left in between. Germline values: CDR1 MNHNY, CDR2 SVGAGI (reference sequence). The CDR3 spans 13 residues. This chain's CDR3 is CASRATANYGYTF. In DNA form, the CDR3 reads TGTGCCAGCAGGGCAACAGCTAACTATGGCTACACCTTC.

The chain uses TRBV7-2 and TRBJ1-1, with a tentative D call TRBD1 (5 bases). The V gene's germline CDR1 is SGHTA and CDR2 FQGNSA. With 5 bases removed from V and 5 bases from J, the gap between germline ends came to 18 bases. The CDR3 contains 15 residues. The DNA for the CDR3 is TGTGCCAGCAGCCCCGGGCAGGGAGGCTATACTGAAGCTTTCTTT. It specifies CASSPGQGGYTEAFF. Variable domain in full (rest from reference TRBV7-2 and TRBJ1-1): GAGVSQSPSNKVTEKGKDVELRCDPISGHTALYWYRQSLGQGLEFLIYFQGNSAPDKSGLPSDRFSAERTGGSVSTLTIQRTQQEDSAVYLCASSPGQGGYTEAFFGQGTRLTVV.

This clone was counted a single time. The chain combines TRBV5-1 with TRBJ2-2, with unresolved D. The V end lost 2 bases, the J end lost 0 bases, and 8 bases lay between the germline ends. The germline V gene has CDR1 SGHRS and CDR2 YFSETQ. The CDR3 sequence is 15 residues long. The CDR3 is CASSFSGPNTGELFF. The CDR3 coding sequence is TGCGCCAGCAGCTTTAGTGGTCCGAACACCGGGGAGCTGTTTTTT.

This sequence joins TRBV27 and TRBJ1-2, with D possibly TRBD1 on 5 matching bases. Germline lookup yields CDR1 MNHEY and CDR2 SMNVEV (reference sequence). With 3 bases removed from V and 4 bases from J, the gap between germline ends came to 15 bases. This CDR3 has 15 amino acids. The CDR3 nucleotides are TGTGCCAGCAGTTTGGTCCCAGGTAGGGGCTATGGCTACACCTTC. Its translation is CASSLVPGRGYGYTF.